This record concerns one T cell receptor beta chain sequence. The sample has other DNA sequences that encode this CDR3 too. Original processing notes: Amplification with reference gene primers provided the estimates of nucleated cell counts. Assay: immunoSEQ multiplex PCR; the TCRdb copy retains only in-frame clones and omits some. Clone size and V and J calls were adopted from that table, with D and trimming inferred from the DNA. In the table there are around 230,000 clones, 80% to 85% of which are singletons. Looked up from germline, CDR1 is LGHDT and CDR2 is YNNKEL (reference sequence). V dropped 2 bases and J dropped 0; count of bases not matched to a gene: 1. The CDR3 sequence is 16 residues long. These data originate in a study of blood T cell repertoires in COVID-19. Study-wide background: COVID-19 samples from acute and convalescent phases originated in the United States, Italy and Spain. PBMCs, B-cell-depleted T cells, or T cells provided the cDNA or gDNA that made up the material.

The specimen was peripheral blood. This receptor was identified in an older woman with active or convalescent COVID-19. The rearrangement links TRBV3-1 (or the pseudogene TRBV3-2) to TRBJ2-3; TRBD2 matches at 11 bases. This CDR3 is CASSQTSGGSTDTQYF. CDR3 nucleotide sequence: TGTGCCAGCAGCCAAACTAGCGGGGGTAGCACAGATACGCAGTATTTT.